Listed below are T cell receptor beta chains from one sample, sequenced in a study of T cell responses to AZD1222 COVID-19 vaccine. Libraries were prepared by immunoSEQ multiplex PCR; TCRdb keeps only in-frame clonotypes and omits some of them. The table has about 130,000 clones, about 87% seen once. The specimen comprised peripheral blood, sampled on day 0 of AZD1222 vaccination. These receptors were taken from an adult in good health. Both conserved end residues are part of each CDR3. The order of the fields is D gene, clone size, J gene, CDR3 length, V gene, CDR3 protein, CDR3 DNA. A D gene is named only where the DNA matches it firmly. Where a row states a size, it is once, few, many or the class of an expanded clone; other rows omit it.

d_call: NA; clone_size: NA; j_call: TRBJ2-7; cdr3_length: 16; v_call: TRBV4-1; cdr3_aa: CASSPGGAGGIYEQYF; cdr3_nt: TGCGCCAGCAGCCCGGGGGGAGCAGGGGGCATTTACGAGCAGTACTTC
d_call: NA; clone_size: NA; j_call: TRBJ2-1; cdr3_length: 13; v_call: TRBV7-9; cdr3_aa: CASSLGQGNEQFF; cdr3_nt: TGTGCCAGCAGCTTAGGCCAGGGCAATGAGCAGTTCTTC
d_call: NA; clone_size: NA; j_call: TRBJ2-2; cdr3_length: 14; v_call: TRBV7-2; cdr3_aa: CASSLVRVAGELFF; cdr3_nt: TGTGCCAGCAGCTTAGTCAGGGTGGCCGGGGAGCTGTTTTTT
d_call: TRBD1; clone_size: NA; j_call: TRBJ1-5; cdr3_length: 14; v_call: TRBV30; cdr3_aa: CAWSVEGGSQPQHF; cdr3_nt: TGTGCCTGGAGTGTAGAAGGGGGCAGTCAGCCCCAGCATTTT
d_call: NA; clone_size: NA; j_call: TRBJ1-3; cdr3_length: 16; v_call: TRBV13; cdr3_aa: CASSLGRGFSGNTIYF; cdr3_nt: TGTGCCAGCAGCTTAGGTCGGGGTTTCTCTGGAAACACCATATATTTT
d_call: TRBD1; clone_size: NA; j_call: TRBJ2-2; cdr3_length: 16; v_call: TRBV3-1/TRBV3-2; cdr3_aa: CASSPGQGAVTGELFF; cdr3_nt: TGTGCCAGCAGCCCTGGACAGGGGGCAGTCACCGGGGAGCTGTTTTTT
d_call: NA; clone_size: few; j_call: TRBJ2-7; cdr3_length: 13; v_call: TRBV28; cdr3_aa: CASSFGMNYEQYF; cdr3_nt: TGTGCCAGCAGTTTCGGGATGAATTACGAGCAGTACTTC
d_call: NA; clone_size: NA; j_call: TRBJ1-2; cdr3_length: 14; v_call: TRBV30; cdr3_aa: CAWLRRLANYGYTF; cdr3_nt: TGTGCCTGGTTACGCAGGCTAGCTAACTATGGCTACACCTTC
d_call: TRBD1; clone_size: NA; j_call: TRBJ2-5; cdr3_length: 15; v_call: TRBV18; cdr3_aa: CASSPGGGQQETQYF; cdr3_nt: TGTGCCAGCTCACCTGGTGGGGGACAGCAAGAGACCCAGTACTTC
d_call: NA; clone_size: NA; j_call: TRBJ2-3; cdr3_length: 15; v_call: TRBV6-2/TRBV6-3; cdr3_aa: CASSYKTGYTDTQYF; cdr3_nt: TGTGCCAGCAGTTACAAGACGGGTTACACAGATACGCAGTATTTT
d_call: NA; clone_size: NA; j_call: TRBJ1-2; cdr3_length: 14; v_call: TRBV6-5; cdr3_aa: CASRHAAANYGYTF; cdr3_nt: TGTGCCAGCCGCCACGCAGCCGCTAACTATGGCTACACCTTC
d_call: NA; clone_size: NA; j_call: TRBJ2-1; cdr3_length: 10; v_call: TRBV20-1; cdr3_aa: CSAKLNEQFF; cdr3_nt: TGCAGTGCTAAGCTGAATGAGCAGTTCTTC
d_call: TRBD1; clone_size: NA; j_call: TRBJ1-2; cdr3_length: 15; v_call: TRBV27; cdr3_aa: CASSYTSRQGYGYTF; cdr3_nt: TGTGCCAGCAGTTACACCAGTCGACAGGGGTATGGCTACACCTTC
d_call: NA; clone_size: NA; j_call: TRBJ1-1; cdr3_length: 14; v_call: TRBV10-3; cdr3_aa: CATIRSLGSTEAFF; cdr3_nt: TGTGCCACGATCCGCTCCCTAGGAAGCACTGAAGCTTTCTTT
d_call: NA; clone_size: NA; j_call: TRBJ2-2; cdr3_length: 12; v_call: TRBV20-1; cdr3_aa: CSASLVTGELFF; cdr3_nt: TGCAGTGCTAGTTTGGTCACCGGGGAGCTGTTTTTT
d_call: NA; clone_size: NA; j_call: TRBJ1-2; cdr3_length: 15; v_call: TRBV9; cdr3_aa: CASSVDPSQGYGYTF; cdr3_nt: TGTGCCAGCAGCGTAGACCCCTCTCAGGGCTATGGCTACACCTTC
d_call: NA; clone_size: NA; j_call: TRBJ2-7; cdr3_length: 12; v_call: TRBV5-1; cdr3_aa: CASSLDTYEQYF; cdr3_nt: TGCGCCAGCAGCTTAGACACCTACGAGCAGTACTTC
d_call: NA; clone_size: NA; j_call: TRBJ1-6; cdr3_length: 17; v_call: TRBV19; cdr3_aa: CASSMGPWTDGNSPLHF; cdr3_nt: TGTGCCAGTAGTATGGGGCCCTGGACAGACGGGAATTCACCCCTCCACTTT
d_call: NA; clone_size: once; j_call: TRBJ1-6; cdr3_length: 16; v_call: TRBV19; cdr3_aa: CASSMSPAGVDSPLHF; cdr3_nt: TGTGCCAGTAGTATGTCCCCGGCCGGGGTTGATTCACCCCTCCACTTT
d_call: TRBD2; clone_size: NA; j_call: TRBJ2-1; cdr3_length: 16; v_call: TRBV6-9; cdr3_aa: CASSLKGLAFRDEQFF; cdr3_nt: TGTGCCAGCAGCTTGAAGGGACTAGCGTTTAGAGATGAGCAGTTCTTC
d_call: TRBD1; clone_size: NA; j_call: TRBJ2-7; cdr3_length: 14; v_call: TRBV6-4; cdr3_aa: CASSRTGVSYEQYF; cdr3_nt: TGTGCCAGCAGTCGGACAGGGGTCTCCTACGAGCAGTACTTC